The source of this T cell receptor beta chain is a study of T-cell reconstitution after alpha-beta-depleted transplantation in children. The CDR3 totals 13 residues. V was shortened by 10 bases and J by 8 bases, with 15 bases between the two germline ends. Using unique molecular identifiers, the investigators prepared the TCRbeta library. TCRdb processed the PCR reads anew with MiXCR; each CDR3 protein has one entry. The sample consists of about 610,000 distinct CDR3 sequences, roughly a tenth of them appearing once. Specimen: PBMCs from the stem cell graft donor, collected from the stem cell graft. The sequence came from a human donor who donated a stem cell graft to a child with acute myeloid leukemia. The chain combines TRBV12-3 or TRBV12-4 with TRBJ1-6; D is possibly TRBD1 (5 bases). The CDR3 sequence is CATSQGSDSPLHF. CDR3 sequence (DNA): TGTGCCACGTCCCAGGGATCGGATTCACCCCTCCACTTT.